These 2 T cell receptor beta chains originate from one sample sequenced in a study of tissue T cells after allogeneic stem cell transplantation. As to time point: mouse harvest day 7 after allogeneic transplant. Each mouse received 10^7 T-cell-depleted marrow cells plus 10^6 splenic CD5+ T cells by tail vein. Libraries were prepared by immunoSEQ multiplex PCR; TCRdb keeps only in-frame clonotypes and omits some of them. The data contain about 8,200 clones, roughly 45% of them seen just once; the ten biggest clones take up approximately 2%. The specimen was skin. The receptors stem from a female BALB/c mouse given C57BL/6 T cells with graft-versus-host disease after an allogeneic hematopoietic cell transplant.

Only a few counts were recorded for this clone. Any gene name here is a mouse gene name. The read ends 1 residue shy of where the CDR3 ends; the end is completed using the germline J gene. The rearrangement joins TRBV31 to TRBJ2-1; D might be TRBD1 (5 bases). V lost 0 bases to trimming and J lost 4 bases, with 7 bases between them. The CDR3 covers 13 residues. Germline CDR1 GKSSPN, CDR2 SITVG. CDR3 DNA (partial): TGTGCCTGGAGTCTTCACAGGTATGCTGAGCAGTTC. As protein: CAWSLHRYAEQF. The entire CDR3 protein is CAWSLHRYAEQFF.

This clone was seen a handful of times. Gene labels here are mouse ones. The read comes to an end 1 residue before the CDR3 does, leaving the germline J gene to fill in the end. The V gene is TRBV23, the J gene TRBJ2-5. Germline V CDR1 and CDR2: KGHTA, FQNQQP. The CDR3 sequence is 13 residues long. CDR3 region: CSSSRGDKDTQYF. The DNA read from the CDR3 is TGCTCCAGCAGTCGGGGGGACAAAGACACCCAGTAC.